This T cell receptor beta chain was captured by sequencing in a study of T cells in Graves' hyperthyroidism and ophthalmopathy. The germline V gene encodes CDR1 MNHEY and CDR2 SVGEGT. V was pared by 5 bases and J by 6 bases, with 6 bases between. The CDR3 consists of 11 residues. This clonotype has at least ten counts. From RNA transcripts, TCR beta CDR3 regions were amplified. An initial round of RT-PCR targeting the TCR CDR3 relied on the HTBI primer set. TCRdb independently ran MiXCR on the multiplex PCR reads; one entry per CDR3 protein. The table has fewer than 500,000 distinct CDR3 sequences, roughly 14% seen once.

V and J are TRBV6-2 or TRBV6-3 and TRBJ2-3; D might be TRBD2 (5 bases). The sequenced sample consisted of blood. The clonotype originates from a man younger than 30 with Graves' ophthalmopathy. In nucleotides, the CDR3 is TGTGCCAGCAGTGACTATGATACGCAGTATTTT. It codes for CASSDYDTQYF.